These 29 T cell receptor beta chains were sequenced from one sample in a study of tumor-infiltrating lymphocytes in primary liver carcinoma. TCR beta cDNA was prepared out of about 510 ng total RNA by means of a constant-region primer. Each TCR beta library was derived from three nested multiplex PCR rounds that employed slightly modified ARM-PCR. Rounds one and two of PCR, each of roughly 11 cycles, were primed with TRBV1-TRBV30 forward primers and a C-beta reverse primer. Each CDR3 protein is one row after TCRdb ran MiXCR on the multiplex PCR reads. This sample has fewer than 350,000 distinct CDR3 sequences; less than 75% occur once, and the top ten carry about 9.4%. Extraction also yielded germline DNA, while blood RNA was obtained from unsorted whole blood. The specimen sequenced was peripheral blood. Source of these receptors: a man aged 35 to 55 with primary liver carcinoma and hepatitis B virus infection.

Worth noting for this clonotype: A read error is possible here, since a much larger clone lies one base away. The conserved phenylalanine or tryptophan is not found at the CDR3 terminus, so this likely reflects a read error. The V and J genes are TRBV29-1 and TRBJ1-4; maybe TRBD1 (6 bases). Germline values: CDR1 SQVTM, CDR2 ANQGSEA. The CDR3 consists of 19 residues. Trimming left V 6 bases short and J 2 bases short, with 28 bases between. The CDR3 spells CSVRIRGGFRISTNEKLFS. The CDR3 DNA reads as TGCAGCGTCCGAATCCGGGGGGGCTTCCGAATCTCGACTAATGAAAAACTGTTTTCT.

Concerning this clonotype: Since no conserved phenylalanine or tryptophan closes the CDR3, a read error is the likely cause. The chain couples TRBV11-2 to TRBJ2-7; TRBD2 is a possible D gene (6 bases). The CDR3 sequence is 15 residues long. In germline, CDR1 is SGHAT, CDR2 FQNNGV. The CDR3 DNA sequence: TGTGCCAACAGCTTAGCGGCCAGGGAGTTTTACGGGCAGTACCTC. Translated, it gives CANSLAAREFYGQYL.

About this clonotype itself: A much larger clone differs from this one at a single base, so this may be a read error. The final CDR3 position lacks the conserved phenylalanine or tryptophan, pointing to a likely read error. The chain employs TRBV10-3 and TRBJ1-1, with 9 bases lining up with TRBD1. The V gene end was trimmed by 0 bases and the J gene end by 5 bases; junction bases not matched to a gene: 1. The CDR3 is 14 amino acids. CDR1 and CDR2 (germline): ENHRY, SYGVKD. The CDR3 loop is CAISESQGATEAFC. For the CDR3, the DNA is TGTGCCATCAGTGAGTCACAGGGGGCGACTGAAGCTTTCTGT.

With respect to this clonotype: A much larger clone differs from this one at a single base, so this may be a read error. The gene calls are TRBV5-6 and TRBJ2-3; 9 positions agree with TRBD1. The length of the CDR3 is 14 residues. Germline CDR1 is SGHDT and CDR2 is YYEEEE. The V and J ends lost 2 bases and 6 bases, in that order; junction bases with no gene match: 4. This CDR3 reads CASSFSGTGDTQYF. In DNA, the CDR3 is TGTGCCAGCAGCTTCAGCGGGACAGGGGATACGCAGTATTTT.

Concerning this clonotype itself: A much larger clone lies one base from this, so it may be a read error. Since no conserved phenylalanine or tryptophan closes the CDR3, a read error is the likely cause. The rearrangement links TRBV6-1 to TRBJ2-7, with D unclear. The germline CDR1 and CDR2 sequences are MNHNS and SASEGT. Trimming removed 6 bases at V and 2 bases at J, with 8 bases between. This CDR3 contains 12 residues. This chain's CDR3 is CASRGDAYEQYL. As DNA, the CDR3 is TGTGCCAGCAGAGGCGACGCCTACGAGCAGTACCTC.

The V gene is TRBV12-3 or TRBV12-4, the J gene TRBJ2-1; D could derive from TRBD1 or TRBD2 (5 bases each). Trimming pared 7 bases from V and 3 bases from J, leaving 16 bases between. The CDR3 is 15 amino acids. The CDR3 reads CASNLTGTIYNEQFF. The CDR3 DNA is TGTGCCAGCAACTTAACCGGGACGATCTACAATGAGCAGTTCTTC.

In the case of this clonotype: A read error may be the cause here, since a much bigger clone is one base away. This chain connects TRBV6-1 to TRBJ2-1; TRBD2 might be the D (6 bases). Germline loops: CDR1 MNHNS, CDR2 SASEGT. The length of the CDR3 is 13 residues. The V end lost 2 bases, the J end lost 9 bases, and 11 bases lay between the germline ends. CDR3 protein: CASSESTGLEQFF. The CDR3 DNA reads TGTGCCAGCAGTGAAAGCACGGGACTTGAGCAGTTCTTC.

As regards this clonotype: A much more abundant neighbour one base away suggests this may be a read error. The chain has TRBV6-6 and TRBJ1-5; the D gene is possibly TRBD1 (5 bases). This CDR3 comprises 15 residues. CDR1 is MNHNY and CDR2 is SVGAGI in the germline V gene (reference sequence). The CDR3 DNA follows: TGTGCCAGCGGTTACCTTGCGGGGCCTGATCAGCCCCAGCATTTT. It yields the protein CASGYLAGPDQPQHF.

A remark on this clonotype: A much larger clone lies a single base off, so this may be a read error. J is TRBJ1-5 and V is TRBV6-1; D uncertain. Germline V lookup: CDR1 MNHNS, CDR2 SASEGT. This CDR3 region has 16 residues. V was cut by 2 bases and J by 4 bases, with 15 bases left in between. This CDR3 is CASSESERILNQPQHF. The CDR3 bases are TGTGCCAGCAGTGAATCCGAGAGGATTCTAAATCAGCCCCAGCATTTT.

The rearrangement uses TRBV28 and TRBJ1-1, with a tentative D call TRBD1 (5 bases). V lost 4 bases, J lost 2 bases, and 14 bases lay in between. The CDR3 is 15 residues long. CDR1 and CDR2 (germline): MDHEN, SYDVKM. For the CDR3, the DNA is TGTGCCAGCAGTTCGACCGGGACCACTAACACTGAAGCTTTCTTT. This gives the protein CASSSTGTTNTEAFF.

J is TRBJ2-7 and V is TRBV5-4, with 13 bases fitting TRBD2. The CDR3 contains 15 residues. The ends lost 4 bases at V and 6 bases at J; junction bases unmatched: 7. Germline V gives CDR1 SGHNT, CDR2 YYREEE (reference sequence). CDR3 nucleotides: TGTGCCAGCAGCCTGACTAGCGGGAGGAGTCGCGAGCAGTACTTC. Translated: CASSLTSGRSREQYF.

Comment on this clonotype: Just one base apart from a much larger clone, this may be a read error. CDR3 sequence (DNA): TGTGCCATCTCGTCAGTCACTAGCGGGGGAACCCGTCCATATGAGCAGTTCTTC. Its protein product is CAISSVTSGGTRPYEQFF. The chain couples TRBV10-3 to TRBJ2-1; 11 bases line up with TRBD2. This CDR3 is 18 amino acids long. V gave up 8 bases and J gave up 8 bases; unmatched junction bases: 20. Germline assignment: CDR1 ENHRY and CDR2 SYGVKD.

As for this clonotype: One base away lies a much larger clone, so this may be a sequencing read error. This sequence joins TRBV12-3 or TRBV12-4 and TRBJ1-1; perhaps TRBD1 as D (6 bases). Trimming stripped 1 base from V and 5 bases from J, with 14 bases between. This CDR3 comprises 15 residues. This CDR3 reads CASSLGARRGTEAFF. The CDR3 nucleotides are TGTGCCAGCAGTTTAGGGGCGAGGAGGGGGACTGAAGCTTTCTTT.

As for this clonotype: Being one base from a much bigger clone, this may be a read error. The chain couples TRBV10-3 to TRBJ2-5; a possible D gene is TRBD2 (6 bases). CDR3 length: 14 amino acids. CDR1 ENHRY and CDR2 SYGVKD come from the germline V gene. The CDR3 region has the DNA TGTACCATCAGTGAGTCGGGGGTTGGGGAGACCCAGTACTTC. As protein: CTISESGVGETQYF.

Remarks on this clonotype: The CDR3 carries no conserved terminal phenylalanine or tryptophan, so it likely arises from a read error. The chain links TRBV5-1 to TRBJ2-7; TRBD2 agrees at 9 bases. There are 14 residues in the CDR3. V dropped 1 base and J dropped 2; count of bases not matched to a gene: 1. Germline loops: CDR1 SGHRS, CDR2 YFSETQ. CDR3 region: CASSLSSGAYEQYS. DNA of the CDR3: TGCGCCAGCAGCTTGTCTAGCGGGGCCTACGAGCAGTACTCC.

The rearrangement links TRBV11-2 to TRBJ2-1; 7 bases match TRBD2. With 8 bases clipped from V and 9 bases from J, the junction kept 13 bases outside the gene matches. Germline lookup yields CDR1 SGHAT and CDR2 FQNNGV. The CDR3 extends over 14 amino acids. CDR3 DNA sequence: TGTGCCAGCGGCGGGGGTACCCTACGGCCTGAGCAGTTCTTC. As protein: CASGGGTLRPEQFF.

Remarks on this clonotype: The junction does not match germline at one end; this may be a read error. CDR3 bases: TGTGCCAGCAGCCTAGAAACACAGGGATGGGGGACCAAGTACTTC. This translates into CASSLETQGWGTKYF. This rearrangement joins TRBV11-2 to TRBJ2-5; possible D gene TRBD1, 6 bases. Germline V gene sequence: CDR1 SGHAT, CDR2 FQNNGV. The CDR3 has 15 amino acids.

Concerning this clonotype itself: A much larger clone lies a single base off, so this may be a read error. CDR3 DNA: TGTGGCACCAGAATATGGGAAGGCGGCTACACCTTC. Its translation: CGTRIWEGGYTF. The chain carries TRBV6-2 or TRBV6-3 and TRBJ1-2; D gene ambiguous. Per germline, CDR1 MNHEY and CDR2 SVGEGT. The CDR3 runs 12 residues.

To note about this clonotype: This may arise from a read error, as a much more abundant clone is one base away. The V gene is TRBV5-6, the J gene TRBJ2-7, with TRBD2 identical over 9 bases. CDR1 and CDR2 (germline): SGHDT, YYEEEE. The CDR3 length is 17 residues. The V segment lost 3 bases and the J segment 7 bases; nucleotides outside the gene matches: 17. The CDR3 protein is CASSSQTSGSSYNEQYF. The CDR3 nucleotides read TGTGCCAGCAGCTCGCAGACTAGCGGAAGCTCCTACAATGAGCAGTACTTC.

This clonotype has only one observation. V usage is TRBV19 and J usage is TRBJ2-2, with TRBD1 matching over 9 bases. CDR3 length: 15 amino acids. V shed 3 bases and J 5 bases; nucleotides not matched to a gene: 4. In germline, CDR1 is LNHDA, CDR2 SQIVND (reference sequence). In DNA, the CDR3 is TGTGCCAGTAGTATTGGACAGGGGTGGACCGGGGAGCTGTTTTTT. Amino acids: CASSIGQGWTGELFF.

The chain employs TRBV28 and TRBJ2-4; TRBD2 might be the D (6 bases). CDR3 length: 14 amino acids. The germline CDR1 and CDR2 sequences are MDHEN and SYDVKM. The germline V and J ends were trimmed by 6 bases and 3 bases, with 12 bases remaining between them. The CDR3 region has the DNA TGTGCCAGCAGGGAGGGTATGGTCAAAAACATTCAGTACTTC. Its protein product is CASREGMVKNIQYF.

As regards this clonotype: This CDR3 is missing its conserved last phenylalanine or tryptophan, likely due to a read error. V gene TRBV5-1 combines with J gene TRBJ2-5; the D gene is possibly TRBD2 (5 bases). The CDR3 covers 14 residues. The germline V gene has CDR1 SGHRS and CDR2 YFSETQ. V lost 0 bases to trimming and J lost 0 bases, with 6 bases between them. CDR3 nucleotides: TGCGCCAGCAGCTTGGTTAGCGACCAAGAGACCCAGTACATC. Its translation is CASSLVSDQETQYI.

To note about this clonotype: Its ends do not fully match the called genes, so a read error is possible. The chain links TRBV11-1 to TRBJ2-1, with a possible D match to TRBD2 (6 bases). CDR3 size: 15 residues. Germline V gives CDR1 SGHAT, CDR2 FQDESV (reference sequence). The CDR3: CTSSPRLVGFNEQFF. CDR3 sequence (DNA): TGTACCAGCAGCCCCCGACTAGTGGGGTTCAATGAGCAGTTCTTC.

There are a few counts of this clonotype. This sequence joins TRBV30 and TRBJ1-5, with D maybe TRBD1 (5 bases). The CDR3 runs 14 residues. V was trimmed by 2 bases and J by 3 bases, leaving 11 bases between them. Germline V CDR1 and CDR2: GTSNPN, SVGIG (reference sequence). In nucleotides, the CDR3 is TGTGCCTGGAGTACGGTAGGGGCCAATCAGCCCCAGCATTTT. It yields the protein CAWSTVGANQPQHF.

V and J are TRBV12-3 or TRBV12-4 and TRBJ1-5, with TRBD1 as a possible D gene (5 bases). The CDR3 totals 15 residues. The DNA for the CDR3 is TGTGCTAGCCAAAAAATGGGGCCTTACAATCAGCCCCAGCATTTT. It encodes CASQKMGPYNQPQHF.

The chain couples TRBV5-5 to TRBJ1-2; maybe TRBD1 (6 bases). V was clipped by 0 bases and J by 5 bases, with 14 bases between them. CDR3 length equals 15 residues. Germline V CDR1 and CDR2: SGHKS, YYEKEE (reference sequence). The CDR3 reads CASSLAPGAAYGYTF. The CDR3 region has the DNA TGTGCCAGCAGCTTGGCTCCAGGGGCCGCTTATGGCTACACCTTC. Drawing the rest from reference TRBV5-5 and TRBJ1-2, the complete variable domain is DAGVTQSPTHLIKTRGQQVTLRCSPISGHKSVSWYQQVLGQGPQFIFQYYEKEERGRGNFPDRFSARQFPNYSSELNVNALLLGDSALYLCASSLAPGAAYGYTFGSGTRLTVV.

Note on this clonotype: Compared with germline, one end of the junction differs, possibly owing to a read error. The chain couples TRBV14 to TRBJ2-4; 12 positions agree with TRBD2. The CDR3 is 20 amino acids. Germline CDR1 reads SGHDN; CDR2 reads FVKESK. The DNA of the CDR3 is TGTGTCAGCAGCCCCGCGACTAGCGGGAGACGGTTCCCGGCCAAAAACATCCAGTACTTC. Protein: CVSSPATSGRRFPAKNIQYF.

The sample holds one count of this clonotype. A much larger clonotype is one base distant, so this may be a read error. This chain uses TRBV29-1 with TRBJ2-1; the D gene is possibly TRBD1 (6 bases). There are 14 residues in the CDR3. CDR1 and CDR2 from the germline V gene are SQVTM and ANQGSEA. For the CDR3, the DNA is TGCAGGGGCGGACAGATTAGCTCCTACAATGAGCAGTTCTTC. It yields the protein CRGGQISSYNEQFF.

V and J are TRBV11-2 and TRBJ2-3, with D perhaps matching TRBD1 (6 bases). Trimming stripped 4 bases from V and 11 bases from J, with 22 bases between. CDR3 length equals 15 residues. Germline CDR1 reads SGHAT; CDR2 reads FQNNGV. The CDR3 spells CASSSDRISTNMQYF. CDR3 coding DNA: TGTGCCAGCAGCTCGGACAGAATAAGCACAAATATGCAGTATTTT.